This is a list of T cell receptor beta chains from one sample in a study of cytomegalovirus exposure and HLA in healthy donors. Assay: immunoSEQ multiplex PCR; the TCRdb copy retains only in-frame clones and omits some. The sample records almost 70,000 clones, under 80% being singletons. The sample was PBMCs. All receptors derive from a male donor in good health and CMV-seropositive. Both conserved end residues are part of each CDR3.

v_gene | CDR3aa
TRBV12-1 | CASSFTSGESDNEQFF
TRBV5-5 | CASSPLGAGGPWEQFF
TRBV7-9 | CASSPGQGWDEQYF
TRBV2 | CASSEEGTLNQPQHF
TRBV7-2 | CASSFGSGGPGTQYF
TRBV7-9 | CASSKRELLSEQYF
TRBV5-1 | CASSLAQWGGGNTEAFF
TRBV5-1 | CASSFSGPNTEAFF
TRBV5-4 | CASSLMAGGWTDTQYF
TRBV5-1 | CASSLVGDSYNEQFF
TRBV28 | CASSLARYEQYF
TRBV5-1 | CASSLTAGATGELFF
TRBV7-2 | CASSLGGGQNIQYF
TRBV11-2 | CASSAQQGRAFF
TRBV12-5 | CASGLIIAGGGNEQFF
TRBV5-4 | CASSPSAGQGAYEQYF
TRBV30 | CAFRQRTDTQYF
TRBV10-3 | CAISRALETQYF
TRBV5-6 | CASSLTTDAQYF
TRBV27 | CASSLSGTAEVRTQYF
TRBV9 | CASSVVGAGDEQFF
TRBV4-1 | CASSPRTPQGEDPNQPQHF
TRBV14 | CASSRDSTVETQYF
TRBV7-9 | CASGGQRKNIQYF
TRBV6-1 | CASSEQTAYEQYF
TRBV6-1 | CASRLAEPYEQYF
TRBV29-1 | CSVDDREGTDTQYF
TRBV7-9 | CSSSLRAGGNTEAFF
TRBV27 | CASSFTGVEAGNTIYF
TRBV5-6 | CASSPSTGSGYGYTF
TRBV6-1 | CASSESVPVYSPLHF
TRBV18 | CASSPRGRDGTQYF
TRBV11-2 | CASSHGGGRSSPLHF
TRBV7-6 | CASSLVYRGLNYGYTF
TRBV2 | CASRVGQDYGYTF
TRBV9 | CASSVTSGGGRTGTQYF
TRBV19 | CASSLSGAHEQYF
TRBV7-9 | CSSSSISGGARETQYF
TRBV2 | CASRPSGDQYF
TRBV7-9 | CASSRGGSPPGSPLHF
TRBV6-5 | CASSRDRGTTEAFF
TRBV10-3 | CAISDGGASRRETQYF
TRBV5-6 | CASSFIGTVVYEQYF
TRBV27 | CASSLATGTSYEQYF
TRBV4-2 | CASSRDSPPQETQYF
TRBV5-4 | CASSLGPGNQPQHF
TRBV7-2 | CASSLARNLAGGQETQYF
TRBV11-3 | CASSFSGSSYNEQFF
TRBV4-1 | CASSQDRLAGGRRDTQYF
TRBV9 | CASSVADSPYEQYF